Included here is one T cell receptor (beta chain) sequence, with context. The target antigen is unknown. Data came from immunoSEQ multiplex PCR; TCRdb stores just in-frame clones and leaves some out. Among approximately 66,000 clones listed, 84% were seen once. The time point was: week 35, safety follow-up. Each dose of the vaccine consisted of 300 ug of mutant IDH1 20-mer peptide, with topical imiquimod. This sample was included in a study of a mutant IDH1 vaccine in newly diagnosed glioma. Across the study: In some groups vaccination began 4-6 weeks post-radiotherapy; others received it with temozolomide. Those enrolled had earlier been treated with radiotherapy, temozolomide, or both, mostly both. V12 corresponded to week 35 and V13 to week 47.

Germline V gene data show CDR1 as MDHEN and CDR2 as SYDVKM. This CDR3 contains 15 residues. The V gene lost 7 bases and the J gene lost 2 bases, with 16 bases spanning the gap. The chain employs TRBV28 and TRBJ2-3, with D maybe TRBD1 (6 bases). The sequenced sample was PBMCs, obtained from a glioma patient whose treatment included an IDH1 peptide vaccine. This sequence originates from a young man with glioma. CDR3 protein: CASITPQGYTDTQYF. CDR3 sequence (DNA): TGTGCCAGCATTACCCCACAGGGTTACACAGATACGCAGTATTTT.